This TCR beta chain was observed in a study of post-analysis software for immune sequencing data. Points from the study as a whole: Controls had lower frequencies than patients of a few TRBV segments, which included TRBV5-6, TRBV5-1 and TRBV20-1. Compared with controls, patients showed significantly lower normalized Chao1 diversity.

About this clonotype: As yet, its antigen is unknown.

The V gene's germline CDR1 is LGHDT and CDR2 YNNKEL (reference sequence). V shed 4 bases and J shed 4 bases, with 12 bases lying between them. This CDR3 is 14 amino acids long. Unique molecular identifiers were built into the TCR beta cDNA libraries. TCRdb independently ran MiXCR on the PCR reads; one entry per CDR3 protein. This table has about half a million distinct CDR3 sequences, roughly 45% appearing once. The sequenced material came from blood. The rearrangement uses TRBV3-1 and TRBJ2-3; D gene uncertain. This TCR came from a girl between 10 and 17 years old with multiple sclerosis. As DNA, the CDR3 is TGTGCCAGCAGCCTACGACCATCCGCAGATACGCAGTATTTT. Translated: CASSLRPSADTQYF.